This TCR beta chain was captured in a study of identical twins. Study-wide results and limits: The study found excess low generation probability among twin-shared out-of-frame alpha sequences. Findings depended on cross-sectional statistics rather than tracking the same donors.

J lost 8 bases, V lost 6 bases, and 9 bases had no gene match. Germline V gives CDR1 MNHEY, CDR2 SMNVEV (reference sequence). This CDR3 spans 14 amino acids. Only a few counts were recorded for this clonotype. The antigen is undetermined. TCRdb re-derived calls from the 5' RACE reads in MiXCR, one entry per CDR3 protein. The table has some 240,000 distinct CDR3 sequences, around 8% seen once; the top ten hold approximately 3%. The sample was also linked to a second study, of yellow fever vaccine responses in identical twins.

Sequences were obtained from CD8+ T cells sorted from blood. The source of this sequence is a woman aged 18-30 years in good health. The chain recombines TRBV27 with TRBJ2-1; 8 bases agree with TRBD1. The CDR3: CASSSGGWGYEQFF. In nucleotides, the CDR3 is TGTGCCAGCAGCTCAGGGGGCTGGGGGTATGAGCAGTTCTTC.